These 2 T cell receptor beta chains share one sample of origin, sequenced in a study of blood T cell repertoires in COVID-19. This table comes from immunoSEQ multiplex PCR, and its TCRdb copy is limited to in-frame clones, with some not included. The table has over 30,000 clones, around 77% seen once. Input material: peripheral blood. These receptors were collected from a human donor in a cohort sampled during active COVID-19.

This clone was observed a handful of times. The V and J genes are TRBV5-1 and TRBJ2-7, with 7 bases aligning to TRBD1. Germline V gives CDR1 SGHRS, CDR2 YFSETQ. The length of the CDR3 is 14 residues. Losses at the gene ends were 4 bases for V and 1 base for J; bases not matched to a gene: 5. The CDR3 here is CASSLTGKSYEQYF. The CDR3, as DNA: TGCGCCAGCAGCCTGACAGGGAAATCCTACGAGCAGTACTTC.

The chain carries TRBV7-2 and TRBJ1-5; TRBD1 matches 7 bases. Unmatched junction bases numbered 2, after V lost 5 bases and J lost 4 bases. CDR3 length: 13 amino acids. The germline CDR1 and CDR2 sequences are SGHTA and FQGNSA. For the CDR3, the DNA is TGTGCCAGCAGCCTACAGGGGAATCAGCCCCAGCATTTT. Its protein is CASSLQGNQPQHF.